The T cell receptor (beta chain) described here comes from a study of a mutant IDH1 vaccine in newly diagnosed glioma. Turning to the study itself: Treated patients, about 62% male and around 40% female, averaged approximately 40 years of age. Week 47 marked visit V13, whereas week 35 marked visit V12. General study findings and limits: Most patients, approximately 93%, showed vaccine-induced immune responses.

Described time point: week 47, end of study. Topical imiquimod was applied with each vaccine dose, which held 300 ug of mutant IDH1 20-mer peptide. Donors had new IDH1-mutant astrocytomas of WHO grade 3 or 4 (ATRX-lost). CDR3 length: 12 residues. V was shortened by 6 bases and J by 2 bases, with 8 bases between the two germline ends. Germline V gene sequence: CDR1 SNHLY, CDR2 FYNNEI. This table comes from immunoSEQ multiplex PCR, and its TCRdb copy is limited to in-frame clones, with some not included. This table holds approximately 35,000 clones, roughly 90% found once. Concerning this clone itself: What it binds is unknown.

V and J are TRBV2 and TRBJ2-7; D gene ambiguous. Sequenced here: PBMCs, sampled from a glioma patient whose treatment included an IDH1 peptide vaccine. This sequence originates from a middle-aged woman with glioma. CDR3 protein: CASSPPAYEQYF. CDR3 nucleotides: TGTGCCAGCAGCCCACCCGCCTACGAGCAGTACTTC.